This TCR beta chain is from a study of cytomegalovirus exposure and HLA in healthy donors. This CDR3 has 16 amino acids. V dropped 7 bases and J dropped 3; count of bases not matched to a gene: 9. Germline CDR1 reads SNHLY; CDR2 reads FYNNEI. It was with 60 Vbeta and 13 Jbeta primers that the PCR ran. Repertoires were generated with immunoSEQ multiplex PCR, while TCRdb's copy carries only in-frame clones and drops some. The repertoire has under 200,000 clones, about 80% of them found once; the top ten carry around 3%. The rearrangement uses TRBV2 and TRBJ2-2, with 9 bases identical to TRBD2. Material for sequencing was PBMCs. This TCR was recovered from a woman aged 50 to 60 in good health and CMV-seropositive. The CDR3 sequence: CASNGGGGMDTGELFF. In DNA, the CDR3 is TGTGCCAGCAACGGCGGGGGGGGAATGGACACCGGGGAGCTGTTTTTT.